This T cell receptor beta chain was observed in a study of a mutant IDH1 vaccine in newly diagnosed glioma. Study in general: Sex among treated patients split about 60% male, roughly 40% female; mean age was approximately 40 years.

The protocol was immunoSEQ multiplex PCR, while the TCRdb copy is restricted to in-frame clones and leaves out a portion. The sample lists 60,000 or so clones, approximately 91% seen once, with 1.9% in the top ten. Regarding this clone: Its specificity is unknown.

The time point was: week 11, during vaccination. Every single dose of the vaccine, 300 ug of mutant IDH1 20-mer peptide, came with topical imiquimod. This CDR3 contains 14 residues. Germline V CDR1 and CDR2: MRHNA, SNTAGT. With V trimmed by 6 bases and J by 4 bases, 7 bases remained unmatched. J is TRBJ2-3 and V is TRBV6-4; 7 bases are shared with TRBD2. Sample: PBMCs, taken from a glioma patient whose treatment included an IDH1 peptide vaccine. The sequence was collected from a middle-aged man with glioma. The CDR3 protein is CASSAGEQADTQYF. CDR3 in DNA: TGTGCCAGCAGCGCGGGAGAGCAGGCAGATACGCAGTATTTT.